Listed here are 7 T cell receptor beta chains from one sample, sequenced in a study of T cells in Graves' hyperthyroidism and ophthalmopathy. Researchers took RNA transcripts and amplified the TCR beta CDR3 regions from them. The HTBI primer set was used in a first-round RT-PCR of the TCR CDR3. One entry per CDR3 protein results from TCRdb running MiXCR on the multiplex PCR reads. The table includes nearly 600,000 distinct CDR3 sequences, 14% detected once. Material: blood. Source of these receptors: a woman aged 18-29 years with Graves' ophthalmopathy.

This clonotype has ten or more counts. The chain is built from TRBV5-1 and TRBJ2-5; tentative D call: TRBD2 (5 bases). The germline gives CDR1 SGHRS, CDR2 YFSETQ. Between the trimmed V and J ends, which lost 5 bases and 1 base, there was a span of 15 bases. The CDR3 totals 15 residues. In DNA form, the CDR3 reads TGCGCCAGCAGTTGGACCGGGATAAGCCAAGAGACCCAGTACTTC. This codes for CASSWTGISQETQYF.

The chain carries TRBV5-1 and TRBJ2-1; 9 nucleotides agree with TRBD1. The CDR3 is 14 residues long. CDR1 is SGHRS, CDR2 YFSETQ, per germline. Trimming removed 3 bases from V and 3 bases from J; junction bases left unmatched: 1. The CDR3 is CASSSGQGYNEQFF. The CDR3 bases are TGCGCCAGCAGCTCGGGACAGGGCTACAATGAGCAGTTCTTC.

As to this clonotype: One base away lies a much larger clone, so this may be a sequencing read error. The chain is built from TRBV7-2 and TRBJ2-1; 8 bases match TRBD2. Germline CDR1 SGHTA, CDR2 FQGNSA. J lost 5 bases, V lost 4 bases, and 10 bases had no gene match. The CDR3 is 16 amino acids. The CDR3 DNA reads as TGTGCCAGCAGCTCCAGAGCGGGAGAATCCCACAATGAGCAGTTCTTC. This codes for CASSSRAGESHNEQFF.

This clonotype was counted a few times. The chain carries TRBV20-1 and TRBJ1-5, with a weak D call TRBD1 (5 bases). V lost 5 bases to trimming and J lost 2 bases, with 10 bases between them. In germline, CDR1 is DFQATT, CDR2 SNEGSKA (reference sequence). The CDR3 has 13 residues. CDR3 amino acids: CSAWDVGNQPQHF. The CDR3 nucleotides read TGCAGTGCTTGGGACGTGGGCAATCAGCCCCAGCATTTT.

At least ten counts were recorded for this clonotype. As DNA, the CDR3 is TGTGCCAGCAGCCAAGAGGGTTATGGCTACGAGCAGTACTTC. Encoded protein: CASSQEGYGYEQYF. The gene calls are TRBV3-1 and TRBJ2-7; D call uncertain. The CDR3 runs 14 residues. V was pared by 0 bases and J by 3 bases, with 9 bases between. The germline gives CDR1 LGHDT, CDR2 YNNKEL (reference sequence).

The sample holds many counts of this clonotype. The V call is TRBV18, the J call TRBJ2-3; D call uncertain. Trimming removed 3 bases at V and 0 bases at J, with 4 bases between. Germline CDR1 KGHSH, CDR2 LQKENI. CDR3 length: 13 amino acids. In nucleotides, the CDR3 is TGTGCCAGCTCACCGCTTAGCACAGATACGCAGTATTTT. Protein: CASSPLSTDTQYF. The full variable domain, in which reference TRBV18 and TRBJ2-3 provide the parts outside the CDR3, is NAGVMQNPRHLVRRRGQEARLRCSPMKGHSHVYWYRQLPEEGLKFMVYLQKENIIDESGMPKERFSAEFPKEGPSILRIQQVVRGDSAAYFCASSPLSTDTQYFGPGTRLTVL.

This clonotype was observed at least ten times. The CDR3 reads CASSPGQIQMNTEAFF. CDR3 DNA sequence: TGTGCCAGCAGTCCCGGACAGATACAAATGAACACTGAAGCTTTCTTT. The genes are TRBV27 and TRBJ1-1; TRBD1 might be the D (6 bases). The V gene lost 5 bases and the J gene lost 0 bases, with 16 bases spanning the gap. The length of the CDR3 is 16 residues. The V gene's germline CDR1 is MNHEY and CDR2 SMNVEV (reference sequence).